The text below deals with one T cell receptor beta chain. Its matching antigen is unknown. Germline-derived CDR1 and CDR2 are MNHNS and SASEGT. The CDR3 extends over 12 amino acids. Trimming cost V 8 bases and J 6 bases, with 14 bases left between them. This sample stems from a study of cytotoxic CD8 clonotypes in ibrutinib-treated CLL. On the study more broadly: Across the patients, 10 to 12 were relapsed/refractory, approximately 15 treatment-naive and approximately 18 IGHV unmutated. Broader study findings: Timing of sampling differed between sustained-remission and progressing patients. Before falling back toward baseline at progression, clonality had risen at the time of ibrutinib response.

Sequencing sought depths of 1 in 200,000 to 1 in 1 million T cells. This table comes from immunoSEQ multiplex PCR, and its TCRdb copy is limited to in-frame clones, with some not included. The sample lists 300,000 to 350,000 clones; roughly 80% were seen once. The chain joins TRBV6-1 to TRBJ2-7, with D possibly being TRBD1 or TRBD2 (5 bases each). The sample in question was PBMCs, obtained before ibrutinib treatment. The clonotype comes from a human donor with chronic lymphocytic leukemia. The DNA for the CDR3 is TGTGCCAGCCGGGACCCCACGACCGAGCAGTACTTC. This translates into CASRDPTTEQYF.